The 21 T cell receptor beta chains below were found in one sample sequenced in a study of blood T cell repertoires in COVID-19. Method: immunoSEQ multiplex PCR; TCRdb's copy keeps in-frame clones and lacks some. The table shows some 220,000 clones, with roughly 84% occurring only once. Sequencing used peripheral blood. Every receptor here comes from a woman aged 25 to 39 who had recovered from COVID-19.

The chain uses TRBV5-1 and TRBJ2-2, with 11 bases lining up with TRBD2. From germline, CDR1 is SGHRS and CDR2 YFSETQ. This CDR3 is 15 amino acids long. The ends lost 1 base at V and 6 bases at J; junction bases unmatched: 2. The CDR3 region is CASSLRTSGPGELFF. CDR3 DNA: TGCGCCAGCAGCTTGAGGACTAGCGGGCCCGGGGAGCTGTTTTTT.

CDR3: CATSGNGREDYEQYF. The DNA for the CDR3 is TGTGCCACCAGTGGGAATGGCAGGGAGGACTACGAGCAGTACTTC. This chain connects TRBV24-1 to TRBJ2-7, with D possibly matching TRBD2 (6 bases). Germline assignment: CDR1 KGHDR and CDR2 SFDVKD. The CDR3 is made up of 15 amino acids. With 5 bases removed from V and 3 bases from J, the gap between germline ends came to 16 bases.

This clone came up once. This sequence joins TRBV6-1 and TRBJ2-1; 11 nucleotides agree with TRBD2. The CDR3 loop spans 17 amino acids. Germline V CDR1 and CDR2: MNHNS, SASEGT. V trimming: 1 base; J trimming: 5 bases; junction bases outside the gene matches: 7. CDR3 amino acids: CASSEEIPGLADNEQFF. CDR3 in DNA: TGTGCCAGCAGTGAAGAAATACCGGGACTAGCGGACAATGAGCAGTTCTTC.

The V call is TRBV29-1, the J call TRBJ2-5; 11 bases fit TRBD2. Germline V gene sequence: CDR1 SQVTM, CDR2 ANQGSEA. The CDR3 contains 14 residues. J was trimmed by 5 bases and V by 7 bases; bases with no gene match: 9. The CDR3 nucleotides are TGCAGCGGTGTGACTAGCGGGGCCGGGGAGACCCAGTACTTC. Protein: CSGVTSGAGETQYF.

V and J are TRBV19 and TRBJ1-2; D gene unclear. The germline V gene encodes CDR1 LNHDA and CDR2 SQIVND (reference sequence). This CDR3 spans 14 amino acids. The V end lost 0 bases, the J end lost 10 bases, and 15 bases lay between the germline ends. CDR3 sequence reads: CASSIESGGVYYTF. CDR3 in DNA: TGTGCCAGTAGTATAGAGAGTGGCGGGGTATACTACACCTTC.

The J gene is TRBJ2-7, the V gene TRBV19, with 10 bases lining up with TRBD2. The trim removed 4 bases at V and 1 base at J, leaving 7 bases unmatched. This CDR3 contains 16 residues. CDR1 and CDR2 from the germline V gene are LNHDA and SQIVND (reference sequence). The CDR3 loop reads CASSKRAGGDSYEQYF. The DNA of the CDR3 is TGTGCCAGTAGTAAACGAGCGGGAGGGGATTCCTACGAGCAGTACTTC.

V usage is TRBV7-9 and J usage is TRBJ1-1; D ambiguous. This CDR3 spans 15 amino acids. The germline CDR1 and CDR2 sequences are SEHNR and FQNEAQ (reference sequence). V was clipped by 1 base and J by 1 base, with 10 bases between them. CDR3 bases: TGTGCCAGCAGCTTAGATGGCAGGCCGAACACTGAAGCTTTCTTT. It encodes CASSLDGRPNTEAFF.

The chain employs TRBV7-6 and TRBJ1-1, with 10 nucleotides matching TRBD1. Germline V gene lookup returns CDR1 SGHVS and CDR2 FNYEAQ. J gave up 5 bases and V 1 base, and 4 bases lay outside the gene matches. CDR3 size: 15 residues. The CDR3 region has the DNA TGTGCCAGCAGCTTAGAGGGACAGGGGTGGACTGAAGCTTTCTTT. Its protein product is CASSLEGQGWTEAFF.

The V and J genes are TRBV15 and TRBJ1-4, with 7 positions matching TRBD1. The germline V gene encodes CDR1 LNHNV and CDR2 YYDKDF (reference sequence). V dropped 3 bases and J dropped 10; count of bases not matched to a gene: 8. This CDR3 contains 14 residues. As DNA, the CDR3 is TGTGCCACCAGCAGCGACAGGGCGGGTGGAAAACTGTTTTTT. It codes for CATSSDRAGGKLFF.

V gene TRBV5-1 combines with J gene TRBJ2-3; TRBD1 agrees at 9 bases. The CDR3 runs to 14 residues. Germline V gene lookup returns CDR1 SGHRS and CDR2 YFSETQ. The V gene end was trimmed by 2 bases and the J gene end by 4 bases; junction bases not matched to a gene: 2. CDR3 sequence reads: CASSFGQGPDTQYF. For the CDR3, the DNA is TGCGCCAGCAGCTTTGGACAGGGGCCAGATACGCAGTATTTT. Full variable domain (rest looked up from reference TRBV5-1 and TRBJ2-3): KAGVTQTPRYLIKTRGQQVTLSCSPISGHRSVSWYQQTPGQGLQFLFEYFSETQRNKGNFPGRFSGRQFSNSRSEMNVSTLELGDSALYLCASSFGQGPDTQYFGPGTRLTVL.

The V gene is TRBV3-1 (or the pseudogene TRBV3-2), the J gene TRBJ1-2; weak D call: TRBD1 (5 bases). Per germline, CDR1 LGHDT and CDR2 YNNKEL (reference sequence). The CDR3 has 14 residues. With 0 bases removed from V and 5 bases from J, the gap between germline ends came to 10 bases. The CDR3 region has the DNA TGTGCCAGCAGCCAAGATGAAACAGGTTATGGCTACACCTTC. Residues: CASSQDETGYGYTF.

V gene TRBV21-1 combines with J gene TRBJ2-7; no check of the table's D call, TRBD2, against the DNA was made. TRBV21-1 constitutes a pseudogene. The CDR3 is made up of 16 amino acids. The CDR3 region has the DNA TGTGCCAGCAGCAAAACGGGGGAGGGCCCTCGCTACGAGCAGTACTTC. Translating it yields CASSKTGEGPRYEQYF.

This clone came up a few times. V is TRBV27 and J is TRBJ2-7; D perhaps matches TRBD1 (6 bases). Germline values: CDR1 MNHEY, CDR2 SMNVEV (reference sequence). V shed 1 base and J shed 1 base, with 11 bases lying between them. This CDR3 region has 15 residues. The CDR3 DNA reads TGTGCCAGCAGTTTATATTTTGACAGGTCCTACGAGCAGTACTTC. It translates to CASSLYFDRSYEQYF.

This chain connects TRBV28 to TRBJ1-6, with a tentative D call TRBD1 (6 bases). V lost 5 bases and J 8 bases, leaving 13 bases between the germline ends. The germline V gene encodes CDR1 MDHEN and CDR2 SYDVKM. The CDR3 sequence is 14 residues long. The CDR3: CASSQMTGHSPLHF. The CDR3 DNA sequence: TGTGCCAGCAGTCAGATGACAGGCCATTCACCCCTCCACTTT.

This chain joins TRBV6-5 and TRBJ1-1; D is uncertain. Trimming stripped 2 bases from V and 11 bases from J, with 21 bases between. CDR1 is MNHEY, CDR2 SVGAGI, per germline. The CDR3 spans 15 residues. The CDR3 protein is CASSYPLGMGSGAFF. In DNA form, the CDR3 reads TGTGCCAGCAGTTACCCCCTGGGCATGGGCTCAGGCGCTTTCTTT.

The chain carries TRBV28 and TRBJ2-7; possibly TRBD1 for D (7 bases). The V and J ends lost 4 bases and 6 bases respectively, with 16 bases between them. CDR1 MDHEN and CDR2 SYDVKM come from the germline V gene. The CDR3 runs to 14 residues. The CDR3 sequence is CASSSWQGGSEQYF. For the CDR3, the DNA is TGTGCCAGCAGTTCTTGGCAGGGGGGAAGCGAGCAGTACTTC.

The genes are TRBV6-5 and TRBJ1-1; 9 nucleotides agree with TRBD1. The CDR3 length is 16 residues. V shed 4 bases and J 1 base; nucleotides not matched to a gene: 7. In germline, CDR1 is MNHEY, CDR2 SVGAGI. In DNA, the CDR3 is TGTGCCAGCAGTTCAGGGACAGGGAGTCGGAACACTGAAGCTTTCTTT. Encoded protein: CASSSGTGSRNTEAFF.

The chain joins TRBV6-6 to TRBJ1-3; TRBD1 matches 7 bases. CDR1 and CDR2 (germline): MNHNY, SVGAGI (reference sequence). V shed 4 bases and J 1 base; nucleotides not matched to a gene: 7. This CDR3 has 16 residues. CDR3 loop: CASSSPQGESGNTIYF. CDR3 coding DNA: TGTGCCAGCAGTTCCCCTCAGGGGGAGTCTGGAAACACCATATATTTT.

This clone occurred a few times. The chain recombines TRBV19 with TRBJ1-5; a weak D match, TRBD1 (6 bases). The germline V and J ends were trimmed by 5 bases and 7 bases, with 15 bases remaining between them. CDR1 and CDR2 from the germline V gene are LNHDA and SQIVND (reference sequence). The CDR3 contains 14 residues. CDR3 nucleotides: TGTGCCAGTAGTCCTTTTACACAGGGCCAGCCCCAGCATTTT. This codes for CASSPFTQGQPQHF.

The chain links TRBV28 to TRBJ2-7, with a tentative D call TRBD1 (6 bases). V gave up 6 bases and J gave up 4 bases, with 16 bases separating them. CDR3 length equals 14 residues. Looked up from germline, CDR1 is MDHEN and CDR2 is SYDVKM. CDR3 sequence (DNA): TGTGCCAGCAGGACACAGGGTAGGGAATACGAGCAGTACTTC. Its protein product is CASRTQGREYEQYF.

The chain couples TRBV5-1 to TRBJ1-6; D unresolved. V was trimmed by 0 bases and J by 9 bases, leaving 4 bases between them. The V gene's germline CDR1 is SGHRS and CDR2 YFSETQ. The CDR3 is made up of 12 amino acids. The CDR3 nucleotides are TGCGCCAGCAGCTTGGGGGCTTCACCCCTCCACTTT. This codes for CASSLGASPLHF. The full variable domain, in which reference TRBV5-1 and TRBJ1-6 provide the parts outside the CDR3, is KAGVTQTPRYLIKTRGQQVTLSCSPISGHRSVSWYQQTPGQGLQFLFEYFSETQRNKGNFPGRFSGRQFSNSRSEMNVSTLELGDSALYLCASSLGASPLHFGNGTRLTVT.